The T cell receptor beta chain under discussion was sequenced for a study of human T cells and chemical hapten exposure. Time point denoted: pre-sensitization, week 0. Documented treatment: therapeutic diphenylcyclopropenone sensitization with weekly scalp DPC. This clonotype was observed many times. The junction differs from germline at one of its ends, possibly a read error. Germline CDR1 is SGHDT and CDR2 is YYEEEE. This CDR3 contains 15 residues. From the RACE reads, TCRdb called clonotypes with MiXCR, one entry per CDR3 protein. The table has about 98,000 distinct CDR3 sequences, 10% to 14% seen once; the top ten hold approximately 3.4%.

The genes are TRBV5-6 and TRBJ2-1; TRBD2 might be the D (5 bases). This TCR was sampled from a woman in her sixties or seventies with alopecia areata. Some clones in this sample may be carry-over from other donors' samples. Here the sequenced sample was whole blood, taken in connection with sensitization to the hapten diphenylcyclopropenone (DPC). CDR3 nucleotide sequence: TGTGCCAGCAGCTTTACACCTAGCTCCTACAATGAGCAGTCCTTC. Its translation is CASSFTPSSYNEQSF.